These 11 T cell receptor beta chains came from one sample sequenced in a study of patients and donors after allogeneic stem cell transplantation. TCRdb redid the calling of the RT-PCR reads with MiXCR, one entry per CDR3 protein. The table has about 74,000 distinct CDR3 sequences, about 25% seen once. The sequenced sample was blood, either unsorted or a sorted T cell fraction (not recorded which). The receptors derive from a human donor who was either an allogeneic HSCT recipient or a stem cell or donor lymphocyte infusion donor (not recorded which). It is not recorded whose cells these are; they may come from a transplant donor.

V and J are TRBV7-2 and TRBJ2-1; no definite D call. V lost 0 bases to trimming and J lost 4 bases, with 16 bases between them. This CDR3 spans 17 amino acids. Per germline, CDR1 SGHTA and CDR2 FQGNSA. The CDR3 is CASSLAPRVPGYNEQFF. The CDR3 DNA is TGTGCCAGCAGCTTAGCGCCTAGGGTCCCTGGTTACAATGAGCAGTTCTTC.

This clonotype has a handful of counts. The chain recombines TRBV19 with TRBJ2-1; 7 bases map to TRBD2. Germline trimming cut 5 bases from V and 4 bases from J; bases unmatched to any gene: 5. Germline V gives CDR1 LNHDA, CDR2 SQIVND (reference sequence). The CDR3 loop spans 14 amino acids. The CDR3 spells CASSEAGAYNEQFF. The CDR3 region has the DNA TGTGCCAGTAGTGAGGCGGGAGCGTACAATGAGCAGTTCTTC.

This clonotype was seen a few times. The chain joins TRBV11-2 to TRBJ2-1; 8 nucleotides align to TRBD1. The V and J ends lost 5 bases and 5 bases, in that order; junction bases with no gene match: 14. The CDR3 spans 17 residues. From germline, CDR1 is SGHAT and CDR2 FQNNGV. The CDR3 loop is CASSLGHRGNWDNEQFF. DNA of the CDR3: TGTGCCAGCAGCCTAGGACACAGGGGGAATTGGGACAATGAGCAGTTCTTC. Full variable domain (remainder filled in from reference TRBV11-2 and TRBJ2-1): EAGVAQSPRYKIIEKRQSVAFWCNPISGHATLYWYQQILGQGPKLLIQFQNNGVVDDSQLPKDRFSAERLKGVDSTLKIQPAKLEDSAVYLCASSLGHRGNWDNEQFFGPGTRLTVL.

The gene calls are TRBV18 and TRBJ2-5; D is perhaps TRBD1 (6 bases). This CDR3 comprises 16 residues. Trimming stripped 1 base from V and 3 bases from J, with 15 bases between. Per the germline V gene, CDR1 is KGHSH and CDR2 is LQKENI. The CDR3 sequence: CASSPQAWGREETQYF. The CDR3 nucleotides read TGTGCCAGCTCACCACAAGCCTGGGGGCGGGAAGAGACCCAGTACTTC. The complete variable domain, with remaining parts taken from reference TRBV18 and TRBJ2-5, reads NAGVMQNPRHLVRRRGQEARLRCSPMKGHSHVYWYRQLPEEGLKFMVYLQKENIIDESGMPKERFSAEFPKEGPSILRIQQVVRGDSAAYFCASSPQAWGREETQYFGPGTRLLVL.

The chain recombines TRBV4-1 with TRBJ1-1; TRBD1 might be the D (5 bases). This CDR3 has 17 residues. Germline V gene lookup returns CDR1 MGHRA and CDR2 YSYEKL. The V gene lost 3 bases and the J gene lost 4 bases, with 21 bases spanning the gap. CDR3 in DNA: TGCGCCAGCAGCCACGGCAGCCTTTCAGGGTTAGTCACTGAAGCTTTCTTT. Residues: CASSHGSLSGLVTEAFF.

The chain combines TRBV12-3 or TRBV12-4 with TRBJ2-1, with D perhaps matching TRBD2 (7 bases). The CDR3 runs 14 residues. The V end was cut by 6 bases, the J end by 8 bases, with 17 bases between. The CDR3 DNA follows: TGTGCCAGCAGCCGTATCGCGGGGGCCCATGAGCAGTTCTTC. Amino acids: CASSRIAGAHEQFF.

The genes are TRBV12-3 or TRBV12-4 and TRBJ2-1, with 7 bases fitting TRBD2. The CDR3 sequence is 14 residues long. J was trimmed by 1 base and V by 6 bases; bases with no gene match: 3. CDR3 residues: CASRPGGSYNEQFF. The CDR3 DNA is TGTGCCAGCAGACCGGGGGGATCCTACAATGAGCAGTTCTTC.

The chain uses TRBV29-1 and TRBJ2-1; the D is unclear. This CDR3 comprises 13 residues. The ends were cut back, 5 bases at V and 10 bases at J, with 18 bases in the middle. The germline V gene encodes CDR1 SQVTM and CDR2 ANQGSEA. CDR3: CSVKGSVGTEQFF. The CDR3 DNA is TGCAGCGTTAAAGGTTCTGTTGGCACCGAGCAGTTCTTC.

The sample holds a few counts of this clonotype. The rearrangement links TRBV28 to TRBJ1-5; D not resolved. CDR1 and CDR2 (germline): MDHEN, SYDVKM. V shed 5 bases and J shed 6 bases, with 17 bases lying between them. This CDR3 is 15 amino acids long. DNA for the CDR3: TGTGCCAGCAGTCCTATCCTCGGCGGTCGTCAGCCCCAGCATTTT. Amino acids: CASSPILGGRQPQHF. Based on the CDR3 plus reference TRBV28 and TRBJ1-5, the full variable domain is DVKVTQSSRYLVKRTGEKVFLECVQDMDHENMFWYRQDPGLGLRLIYFSYDVKMKEKGDIPEGYSVSREKKERFSLILESASTNQTSMYLCASSPILGGRQPQHFGDGTRLSIL.

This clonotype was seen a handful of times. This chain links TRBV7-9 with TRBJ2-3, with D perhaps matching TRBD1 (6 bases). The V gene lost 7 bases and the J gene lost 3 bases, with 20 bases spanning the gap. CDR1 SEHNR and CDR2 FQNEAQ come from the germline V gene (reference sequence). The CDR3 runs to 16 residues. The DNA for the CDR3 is TGTGCCAGCATGACGGACAGAATTTTTTTTACAGATACGCAGTATTTT. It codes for CASMTDRIFFTDTQYF.

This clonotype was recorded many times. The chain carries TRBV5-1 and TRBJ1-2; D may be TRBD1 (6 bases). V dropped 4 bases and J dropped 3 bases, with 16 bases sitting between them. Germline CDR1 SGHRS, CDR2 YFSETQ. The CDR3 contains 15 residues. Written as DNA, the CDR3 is TGCGCCAGCAGCCCCCCGACCTCAGGGGACTATGGCTACACCTTC. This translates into CASSPPTSGDYGYTF.